What follows is one T cell receptor beta chain and its context. The antigen it binds to is not known. No much larger clone is present one base from it, and per-base qualities are unavailable. The donors were roughly 40 Caucasian individuals from Russia, aged roughly 6 to 90 years, who were systemically healthy. Ten milliliters of peripheral blood were drawn from each donor into EDTA-treated Vacutainer tubes. Ficoll-Paque density-gradient centrifugation was used to isolate PBMCs, with at least 7 million obtained per sample. Total RNA was extracted from PBMCs with Trizol reagent, with at least 6 micrograms obtained per sample. The percentages of naive CD45RAhigh/CD27high T cells were determined by flow cytometry on a PBMC aliquot from every donor. The sample comes from a study of blood T cells in healthy people across ages (dated by TCRdb to between 2015 and 2017). Study-level background: In model experiments, template switching captured about one uniquely barcoded TCR beta cDNA molecule for every two T cells. Using deep sequencing normalized with unique cDNA molecular identifiers, the study measured how TCR beta repertoire diversity changes with age. The donors were divided into four age groups: young (average about 16 years), middle-aged (approximately 42), aged (about 60) and long-lived (roughly 88). To avoid experimental bias, donors of different ages were distributed randomly across sequencing lanes. The study analyzed two additional independent replicas of 1 million unique cDNA reads from the same blood draw for two donors, one aged 18 to 30 and one aged 80 or older.

Beyond this particular receptor, the publication reports: Estimates of total diversity based on one million sequenced T cells were regarded as lower bounds and as underestimates. The percentage of naive T cells measured by flow cytometry correlated strongly with observed TCR beta diversity. As age increased, observed TCR beta diversity per million T cells dropped in a roughly linear way, and a significant reduction was already evident by age 40. Since profiling was done on bulk unsorted PBMCs, naive and antigen-experienced compartments could not be conclusively compared. Compared with the aged group, the long-lived group had more naive CD4+ T cells, fewer expanded clones and increased TCR diversity, suggesting age selection. Because the CMV infection status of the donors was unknown, age-related changes in expanded clonotypes may potentially have been confounded.

Receptor libraries were prepared by 5' RACE. The run used an Illumina HiSeq 2500. A second PCR of about 6 to 11 cycles was performed with a sample-barcoded 5' primer and a J-beta primer mix. Each TCR beta cDNA molecule received a unique molecular identifier from a template-switch 5' adaptor carrying 12 random nucleotides. Each sample yielded at least 2.5 million CDR3-containing paired-end reads. First-strand cDNA synthesis was performed from all RNA using the Mint cDNA synthesis kit, with priming by a TRBC-specific oligonucleotide. After uracil-DNA glycosylase treatment, a first 18-cycle PCR used universal primers M1SS and BC2_uni_R on all cDNA. The source study handled its data this way. For normalization, 1 million high-quality reads, each with a distinct molecular identifier, were randomly selected from each sample. Reads with shared molecular identifiers were discarded instead of being binned into consensus sequences. CDR3 identification, clonotype clustering and error correction used MiTCR with a Q25 quality threshold and the strictest error-elimination algorithm. A nonparametric unseen species model with Euler transformation was used to estimate a lower bound on total TCR beta diversity. TCRdb reanalyzed the raw reads on its own, using fastp at Q25 for trimming and MiXCR for clone calling, and kept in-frame beta chains. Rows are combined by CDR3 protein, so each entry shows the most common genes and DNA. The V and J calls, along with clone size, are taken from TCRdb and not from the paper's own processing. Within this sample are about 1.5 million distinct CDR3 sequences, with 40% to 50% of them counted one time only. Roughly 7.9% of the sample comes from the top ten.

This sequence was found in a woman aged 18-35 years in good health. The sequencing sample was made of blood.

This receptor carries the CDR3 CLLEGLSTDTQYF. The bases are TGTCTCCTTGAAGGCCTAAGCACAGATACGCAGTATTTT. The chain couples TRBV7-9 to TRBJ2-3; too little of a D gene remains to name it. CDR1 and CDR2 are drawn from the germline V gene (reference sequence): SEHNR, FQNEAQ. The CDR3 measures 13 amino acids from cysteine to phenylalanine. Only CDR3 DNA remains: 39 bases, in frame from the first base.